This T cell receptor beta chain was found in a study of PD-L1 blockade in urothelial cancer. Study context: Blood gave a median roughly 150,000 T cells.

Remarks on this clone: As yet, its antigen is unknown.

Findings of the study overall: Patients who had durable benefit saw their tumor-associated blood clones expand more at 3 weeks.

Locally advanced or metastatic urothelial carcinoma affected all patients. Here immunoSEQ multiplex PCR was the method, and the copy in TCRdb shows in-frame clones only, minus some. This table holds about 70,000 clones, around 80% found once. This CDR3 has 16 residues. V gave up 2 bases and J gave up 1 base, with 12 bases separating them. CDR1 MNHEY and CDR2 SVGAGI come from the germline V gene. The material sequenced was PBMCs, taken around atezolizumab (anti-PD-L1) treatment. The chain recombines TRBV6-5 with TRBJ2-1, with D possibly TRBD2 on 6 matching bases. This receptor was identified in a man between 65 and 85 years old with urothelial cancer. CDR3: CASSYGGKFSYNEQFF. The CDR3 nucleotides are TGTGCCAGCAGTTACGGCGGGAAATTTTCCTACAATGAGCAGTTCTTC.